The sequence of this T cell receptor (beta chain) was determined in a study of T cells in Graves' hyperthyroidism and ophthalmopathy. About the study: Peripheral blood was taken when the disease was first diagnosed, before any treatment began.

RNA transcripts were the template for amplifying TCR beta CDR3 regions. RT-PCR in the first round (using the HTBI primer set) targeted the TCR CDR3. TCRdb re-analysed the multiplex PCR reads in MiXCR, keeping a single row per CDR3 protein. The sample lists hundreds of thousands of distinct CDR3 sequences; approximately 15% were seen once. Patients with uncontrolled infections, other autoimmune diseases, pregnancy or lactation were excluded. Whole-study results and caveats: Classification by a 13 V-J model distinguished ophthalmopathy from stable hyperthyroidism.

To note about this clonotype: Its antigen is unidentified. The conserved phenylalanine or tryptophan is not found at the CDR3 terminus, so this likely reflects a read error.

Sequencing was performed on blood. The clonotype was recovered from a woman aged 18-30 years with Graves' hyperthyroidism.

The CDR3 spells CATSRDLRYQETQYS. CDR3 DNA sequence: TGTGCCACCAGCAGAGATCTTCGATACCAAGAGACCCAGTACTCC. This chain uses TRBV15 with TRBJ2-5; no definite D call. CDR1 and CDR2 (germline): LNHNV, YYDKDF (reference sequence). Between the trimmed V and J ends, which lost 0 bases and 0 bases, there was a span of 8 bases. The CDR3 spans 15 residues.